The clone carrying this T cell receptor beta chain was observed a few times. The data were taken from a study of T cell responses to AZD1222 COVID-19 vaccine. The CDR3 covers 15 residues. Germline V gives CDR1 SGHRS, CDR2 YFSETQ. V lost 0 bases, J lost 4 bases, and 10 bases lay in between. This table comes from immunoSEQ multiplex PCR, and its TCRdb copy is limited to in-frame clones, with some not included. The table records 90,000 to 150,000 clones, around 85% of them present only once. The sequenced sample was peripheral blood, obtained on day 0 of AZD1222 vaccination. The gene calls are TRBV5-1 and TRBJ2-2, with a weak D call TRBD1 (5 bases). The sequence was collected from an adult in good health. The CDR3 DNA is TGCGCCAGCAGCTTGGAGTGGGGCGCCACCGGGGAGCTGTTTTTT. This codes for CASSLEWGATGELFF.